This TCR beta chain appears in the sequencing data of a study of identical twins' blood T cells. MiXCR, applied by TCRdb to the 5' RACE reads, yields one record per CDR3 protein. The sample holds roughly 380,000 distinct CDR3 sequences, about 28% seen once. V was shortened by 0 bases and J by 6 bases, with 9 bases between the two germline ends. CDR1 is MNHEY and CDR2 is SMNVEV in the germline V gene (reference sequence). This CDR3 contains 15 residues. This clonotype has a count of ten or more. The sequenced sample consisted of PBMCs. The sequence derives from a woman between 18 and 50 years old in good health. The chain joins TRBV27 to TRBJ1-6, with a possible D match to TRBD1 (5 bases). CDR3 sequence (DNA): TGTGCCAGCAGTTTATCGCGGGACCGTAATTCACCCCTCCACTTT. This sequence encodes CASSLSRDRNSPLHF.